This T cell receptor beta chain was profiled in a study of cytomegalovirus exposure and HLA in healthy donors. 60 Vbeta and 13 Jbeta primers were used in PCR. Some clones are missing from TCRdb's copy, which holds only in-frame ones; the method was immunoSEQ multiplex PCR. The sample lists some 130,000 clones, around three quarters occurring once. V shed 6 bases, J shed 3 bases, and the junction held 14 bases outside the gene matches. Germline CDR1 is SSHAT and CDR2 is FNYEAQ (reference sequence). The CDR3 is 18 amino acids. V usage is TRBV7-7 and J usage is TRBJ2-5; 12 bases align to TRBD2. The sequence came from a man in his forties or fifties in good health and CMV-seronegative. Sequences were obtained from PBMCs. The CDR3 is CASSPTSGSLDRKETQYF. Here the CDR3 DNA reads TGTGCCAGCAGTCCGACTAGCGGGAGTCTGGATCGGAAAGAGACCCAGTACTTC.